This record covers a single TCR beta chain. The source of the sample is a study of CD8 T cells in Susac syndrome. Reverse transcription of about 0.45 to 1 ug RNA was performed with random hexamers. Each CDR3 protein gets one entry after TCRdb re-called the immunoSEQ multiplex PCR reads with MiXCR. The sample contains 300,000 or so distinct CDR3 sequences, around 92% of which appear only once. Trimming took off 1 base at V and 12 bases at J, with 10 bases between the two ends. This CDR3 has 12 residues. The germline CDR1 and CDR2 sequences are LGHDT and YNNKEL (reference sequence). Sequenced: CD4+ T cells from PBMCs. This TCR was recovered from a human donor with multiple sclerosis. V and J are TRBV3-1 and TRBJ2-1; D is perhaps TRBD1 (5 bases). For the CDR3, the DNA is TGTGCCAGCAGCCAAGTCACAGGTTCGCAGTTCTTC. It specifies CASSQVTGSQFF.